Below are 22 T cell receptor beta chains sequenced from a single sample in a study of lymphopenia after photon versus proton radiotherapy. Assay used: immunoSEQ multiplex PCR; TCRdb lists only in-frame clones, some missing. The data show 150,000 to 200,000 clones, approximately 86% seen once. The sample here was peripheral blood, taken from a patient treated with photon-based radiotherapy. The receptors shown here come from a man in his fifties with gastric cancer.

The V and J genes are TRBV30 and TRBJ1-1, with unresolved D. V was clipped by 0 bases and J by 1 base, with 6 bases between them. Germline V gene lookup returns CDR1 GTSNPN and CDR2 SVGIG (reference sequence). CDR3 length: 13 residues. The CDR3 here is CAWSVSSNTEAFF. For the CDR3, the DNA is TGTGCCTGGAGTGTCTCATCGAACACTGAAGCTTTCTTT. Complete variable domain (other parts from reference TRBV30 and TRBJ1-1): SQTIHQWPATLVQPVGSPLSLECTVEGTSNPNLYWYRQAAGRGLQLLFYSVGIGQISSEVPQNLSASRPQDRQFILSSKKLLLSDSGFYLCAWSVSSNTEAFFGQGTRLTVV.

This clone was observed a handful of times. This sequence joins TRBV7-9 and TRBJ1-1, with D unclear. Germline V gives CDR1 SEHNR, CDR2 FQNEAQ (reference sequence). The CDR3 consists of 13 residues. Trimming cost V 3 bases and J 2 bases, with 7 bases left between them. CDR3: CASSFSDNTEAFF. Written as DNA, the CDR3 is TGTGCCAGCAGCTTTTCGGACAACACTGAAGCTTTCTTT.

The chain recombines TRBV11-2 with TRBJ2-3, with unresolved D. The length of the CDR3 is 11 residues. The V gene's germline CDR1 is SGHAT and CDR2 FQNNGV. Trimming shortened V by 2 bases and J by 5 bases, and 2 bases separated the two germline ends. As DNA, the CDR3 is TGTGCCAGCAGCTTATTAGATACGCAGTATTTT. It is translated as CASSLLDTQYF. Based on the CDR3 plus reference TRBV11-2 and TRBJ2-3, the full variable domain is EAGVAQSPRYKIIEKRQSVAFWCNPISGHATLYWYQQILGQGPKLLIQFQNNGVVDDSQLPKDRFSAERLKGVDSTLKIQPAKLEDSAVYLCASSLLDTQYFGPGTRLTVL.

This chain connects TRBV5-4 to TRBJ2-1; the D gene is possibly TRBD2 (5 bases). This CDR3 is 15 amino acids long. The germline CDR1 and CDR2 sequences are SGHNT and YYREEE (reference sequence). The V and J ends lost 4 bases and 5 bases respectively, with 16 bases between them. In nucleotides, the CDR3 is TGTGCCAGCAGCCTCGGGGAGTGGGCGGACAATGAGCAGTTCTTC. It yields the protein CASSLGEWADNEQFF.

The chain combines TRBV27 with TRBJ2-1; 11 nucleotides match TRBD2. The ends lost 0 bases at V and 5 bases at J; junction bases unmatched: 15. The germline V gene has CDR1 MNHEY and CDR2 SMNVEV (reference sequence). CDR3 length equals 20 residues. The CDR3 loop reads CASSLSRLAGLSSWDNEQFF. CDR3 coding DNA: TGTGCCAGCAGTTTATCACGACTAGCGGGGTTGTCTTCCTGGGACAATGAGCAGTTCTTC.

This sequence joins TRBV29-1 and TRBJ2-7; 9 bases are a match to TRBD1. CDR1 is SQVTM, CDR2 ANQGSEA, per germline. The CDR3 is 12 amino acids. V shed 5 bases, J shed 2 bases, and the junction held 1 base outside the gene matches. CDR3 amino acids: CSVTGGAYEQYF. CDR3 nucleotide sequence: TGCAGCGTTACAGGGGGCGCCTACGAGCAGTACTTC.

The chain uses TRBV5-6 and TRBJ2-7, with TRBD1 matching 9 bases. The V and J ends lost 3 bases and 5 bases, in that order; junction bases with no gene match: 3. The CDR3 spans 13 residues. In germline, CDR1 is SGHDT, CDR2 YYEEEE. CDR3: CASSSGQGHEQYF. In DNA, the CDR3 is TGTGCCAGCAGCTCGGGACAGGGACACGAGCAGTACTTC.

V gene TRBV27 combines with J gene TRBJ2-1, with D possibly being TRBD2 (6 bases). Trimming took off 2 bases at V and 7 bases at J, with 18 bases between the two ends. The CDR3 sequence is 16 residues long. CDR1 is MNHEY, CDR2 SMNVEV, per germline (reference sequence). In nucleotides, the CDR3 is TGTGCCAGCAGTTTAGGTGGCGGCGGGACTCTGAATGAGCAGTTCTTC. Its protein is CASSLGGGGTLNEQFF.

CDR3 loop: CASSLPGSGQTYEQYF. DNA of the CDR3: TGTGCCAGCAGCTTACCGGGTAGCGGGCAGACCTACGAGCAGTACTTC. The rearrangement links TRBV7-2 to TRBJ2-7; 7 nucleotides align to TRBD2. CDR1 is SGHTA and CDR2 is FQGNSA in the germline V gene. This CDR3 comprises 16 residues. V lost 2 bases, J lost 2 bases, and 9 bases stayed unmatched. The complete variable domain, with remaining parts taken from reference TRBV7-2 and TRBJ2-7, reads GAGVSQSPSNKVTEKGKDVELRCDPISGHTALYWYRQSLGQGLEFLIYFQGNSAPDKSGLPSDRFSAERTGGSVSTLTIQRTQQEDSAVYLCASSLPGSGQTYEQYFGPGTRLTVT.

The rearrangement links TRBV5-4 to TRBJ2-4; 8 bases are a match to TRBD1. The germline gives CDR1 SGHNT, CDR2 YYREEE (reference sequence). This CDR3 is 15 amino acids long. V shed 4 bases and J 6 bases; nucleotides not matched to a gene: 9. The CDR3 here is CASSTGQGAINIQYF. Here the CDR3 DNA reads TGTGCCAGCAGCACAGGACAGGGAGCGATAAACATTCAGTACTTC.

This clone has only one observation. This chain connects TRBV27 to TRBJ2-7, with TRBD1 identical over 9 bases. There are 14 residues in the CDR3. V was clipped by 7 bases and J by 1 base; unmatched bases: 5. CDR1 is MNHEY and CDR2 is SMNVEV in the germline V gene (reference sequence). The CDR3 DNA sequence: TGTGCCAGCACCCCCGGGACAGGGTCCTACGAGCAGTACTTC. Encoded protein: CASTPGTGSYEQYF.

The chain couples TRBV30 to TRBJ2-7; D assignment may be TRBD1 or TRBD2 (6 bases each). CDR1 and CDR2 from the germline V gene are GTSNPN and SVGIG (reference sequence). The V end lost 2 bases, the J end lost 2 bases, and 10 bases lay between the germline ends. There are 13 residues in the CDR3. CDR3 sequence (DNA): TGTGCCTGGAGTTCGGGGGCACCCTACGAGCAGTACTTC. It is translated as CAWSSGAPYEQYF.

This rearrangement joins TRBV27 to TRBJ1-5; a possible D gene is TRBD1 (5 bases). The CDR3 is 14 amino acids. V lost 4 bases, J lost 4 bases, and 11 bases lay in between. Germline V gene sequence: CDR1 MNHEY, CDR2 SMNVEV (reference sequence). The CDR3: CASSSSGGNQPQHF. The CDR3 coding sequence is TGTGCCAGCAGTTCGTCGGGGGGGAATCAGCCCCAGCATTTT.

The J gene is TRBJ1-3, the V gene TRBV21-1; the table's D gene call, TRBD1, was not cross checked with the DNA. TRBV21-1 is flagged as a pseudogene. This CDR3 has 18 amino acids. The CDR3 is CASSKGKGDVPSGNTIYF. Here the CDR3 DNA reads TGTGCCAGCAGCAAAGGAAAGGGGGACGTCCCCTCTGGAAACACCATATATTTT.

V is TRBV18 and J is TRBJ1-1; weak D call: TRBD1 (5 bases). CDR3 length: 15 amino acids. CDR1 KGHSH and CDR2 LQKENI come from the germline V gene. The V gene lost 3 bases and the J gene lost 3 bases, with 14 bases spanning the gap. CDR3: CASSPMMGLDTEAFF. The CDR3 nucleotides are TGTGCCAGCTCACCCATGATGGGGCTTGACACTGAAGCTTTCTTT.

CDR3 in amino acids: CASSDRFEQYF. CDR3 in DNA: TGTGCCAGCAGTGATCGTTTCGAGCAGTACTTC. The chain carries TRBV25-1 and TRBJ2-7, with D unclear. Germline CDR1 is MGHDK and CDR2 is SYGVNS. The CDR3 runs to 11 residues. Trimming took off 3 bases at V and 6 bases at J, with 6 bases between the two ends.

The J gene is TRBJ1-1, the V gene TRBV7-2; D gene unclear. Germline V lookup: CDR1 SGHTA, CDR2 FQGNSA. V lost 1 base and J lost 1, with 7 bases in between. The CDR3 contains 14 residues. This CDR3 is CASSLGPGNTEAFF. In DNA form, the CDR3 reads TGTGCCAGCAGCTTAGGGCCGGGGAACACTGAAGCTTTCTTT.

The chain links TRBV11-2 to TRBJ2-7; TRBD2 matches 11 bases. The CDR3 is 14 amino acids. Germline CDR1 is SGHAT and CDR2 is FQNNGV. With V trimmed by 5 bases and J by 3 bases, 3 bases remained unmatched. CDR3: CASSAGTSGYEQYF. In DNA, the CDR3 is TGTGCCAGCAGCGCCGGGACTAGCGGCTACGAGCAGTACTTC.

V is TRBV5-4 and J is TRBJ2-2; D gene unclear. Germline lookup yields CDR1 SGHNT and CDR2 YYREEE (reference sequence). The V gene lost 5 bases and the J gene lost 1 base, with 9 bases spanning the gap. The CDR3 covers 14 residues. In nucleotides, the CDR3 is TGTGCCAGCAGAAAAGACTTGAACACCGGGGAGCTGTTTTTT. Protein sequence: CASRKDLNTGELFF.

The gene calls are TRBV6-1 and TRBJ2-7; unclear D gene. The CDR3 runs to 10 residues. The germline V gene encodes CDR1 MNHNS and CDR2 SASEGT. The V end lost 3 bases, the J end lost 5 bases, and 2 bases lay between the germline ends. The CDR3 DNA reads as TGTGCCAGCAGTGACAACGAGCAGTACTTC. This codes for CASSDNEQYF.

The rearrangement uses TRBV18 and TRBJ1-3; D possibly corresponds to TRBD1 (5 bases). The germline V gene encodes CDR1 KGHSH and CDR2 LQKENI. This CDR3 is 15 amino acids long. Trimming removed 1 base at V and 0 bases at J, with 7 bases between. The CDR3 region is CASSPRGISGNTIYF. In DNA form, the CDR3 reads TGTGCCAGCTCACCACGGGGGATCTCTGGAAACACCATATATTTT.

The chain links TRBV14 to TRBJ2-7, with a weak D call TRBD2 (7 bases). Germline V gene sequence: CDR1 SGHDN, CDR2 FVKESK. The CDR3 is 17 amino acids. V gave up 0 bases and J gave up 0 bases, with 15 bases separating them. CDR3 sequence reads: CASSQDGQWGGSYEQYF. The CDR3 DNA sequence: TGTGCCAGCAGCCAAGATGGACAGTGGGGGGGCTCCTACGAGCAGTACTTC.